The 24 T cell receptor beta chains below all came from one sample that was sequenced in a study of breast tumors, draining lymph nodes, adjacent tissues. TCRdb reprocessed the multiplex PCR reads via MiXCR and lists one record per CDR3 protein. The table shows some 150,000 distinct CDR3 sequences, with about 22% occurring only once. The lymph nodes were axillary draining lymph nodes from breast cancer patients. What was sequenced was axillary lymph node tissue. Receptors originate from a female donor with breast cancer. Some clones in this sample may be carry-over from other donors' samples.

This clonotype was seen ten or more times. The CDR3 DNA is TGTGCCAGCAGTTTTAATCCCAGTGAGCAGTACTTC. It encodes CASSFNPSEQYF. This chain uses TRBV28 with TRBJ2-7, with D unresolved. The CDR3 is 12 residues long. Germline values: CDR1 MDHEN, CDR2 SYDVKM. V lost 3 bases and J 7 bases, leaving 10 bases between the germline ends.

The genes are TRBV12-3 or TRBV12-4 and TRBJ2-7; 15 nucleotides agree with TRBD2. V lost 4 bases, J lost 2 bases, and 3 bases stayed unmatched. The CDR3 runs 16 residues. The CDR3, as DNA: TGTGCCAGCAGTTCCGGACTAGCGGGAGGGCCCTACGAGCAGTACTTC. Amino acid sequence: CASSSGLAGGPYEQYF.

This clonotype has at least ten counts. The chain is built from TRBV20-1 and TRBJ1-5, with D maybe TRBD1 (6 bases). Germline-derived CDR1 and CDR2 are DFQATT and SNEGSKA (reference sequence). Trimming took 4 bases from V and 3 from J, leaving 31 bases between them. The CDR3 extends over 20 amino acids. The CDR3 coding sequence is TGCAGTGCTAATCCTCACCCTGGTCAGGGGTTAAGGGAAGACAATCAGCCCCAGCATTTT. Its translation is CSANPHPGQGLREDNQPQHF.

This clonotype was seen repeatedly, ten times or more. The rearrangement links TRBV19 to TRBJ2-5, with 7 bases that match TRBD2. CDR1 and CDR2 from the germline V gene are LNHDA and SQIVND (reference sequence). Trimming cost V 3 bases and J 4 bases; bases outside gene matches: 2. The CDR3 has 13 amino acids. DNA for the CDR3: TGTGCCAGTAGTATCAGGGAGGGAGAGACCCAGTACTTC. Translating gives CASSIREGETQYF.

Many counts were recorded for this clonotype. This chain connects TRBV2 to TRBJ2-1; TRBD2 might be the D (5 bases). Germline loops: CDR1 SNHLY, CDR2 FYNNEI. V lost 5 bases, J lost 13 bases, and 12 bases lay in between. CDR3 size: 11 residues. CDR3 DNA: TGTGCCAGCAGTCCGGGGAGAAATCAGTTCTTC. It specifies CASSPGRNQFF.

This clonotype was picked up many times. The V gene is TRBV20-1, the J gene TRBJ2-3; TRBD2 aligns across 10 bases. V lost 5 bases to trimming and J lost 1 base; unmatched junction nucleotides: 6. Germline V gene sequence: CDR1 DFQATT, CDR2 SNEGSKA (reference sequence). The CDR3 loop spans 15 amino acids. CDR3 coding DNA: TGCAGTGCTCGGACTAGCGGAATTGGCACAGATACGCAGTATTTT. It is translated as CSARTSGIGTDTQYF.

This clonotype occurred once. A much larger clone lies one base from this, so it may be a read error. The genes are TRBV7-2 and TRBJ2-2; D is perhaps TRBD2 (5 bases). Germline V gene sequence: CDR1 SGHTA, CDR2 FQGNSA. The CDR3 is 12 residues long. For the CDR3, the DNA is TGTGCCAGCAGCTTAGACTCCGGGGAGCCGTTTTTT. This codes for CASSLDSGEPFF.

About this clonotype: A much larger clone sits a single nucleotide away, making a read error possible. The chain carries TRBV4-1 and TRBJ1-2; D remains ambiguous. Germline CDR1 MGHRA, CDR2 YSYEKL. The V gene lost 0 bases and the J gene lost 9 bases, with 14 bases spanning the gap. CDR3 length: 14 amino acids. The CDR3 sequence is CASSQDMNGWSYTF. The CDR3 nucleotides are TGCGCCAGCAGCCAAGATATGAACGGTTGGAGCTACACCTTC.

This clonotype was recorded many times. The V call is TRBV29-1, the J call TRBJ2-1; possible D gene TRBD2, 6 bases. Germline CDR1 reads SQVTM; CDR2 reads ANQGSEA. Trimming pared 5 bases from V and 2 bases from J, leaving 13 bases between. The length of the CDR3 is 14 residues. The CDR3 spells CSVQWGVTYNEQFF. CDR3 nucleotides: TGCAGCGTTCAATGGGGGGTAACCTACAATGAGCAGTTCTTC.

In this sample, this clonotype turned up many times. This chain uses TRBV10-3 with TRBJ2-7, with TRBD2 identical over 7 bases. This CDR3 contains 14 residues. V trimming: 6 bases; J trimming: 6 bases; junction bases outside the gene matches: 11. The V gene's germline CDR1 is ENHRY and CDR2 SYGVKD. The CDR3 protein is CAISPRAGAAEQYF. DNA of the CDR3: TGTGCCATCAGCCCCAGGGCGGGAGCGGCCGAGCAGTACTTC.

This clonotype occurred many times. V usage is TRBV29-1 and J usage is TRBJ1-4; no reliable D call. This CDR3 is 12 amino acids long. Germline values: CDR1 SQVTM, CDR2 ANQGSEA. The ends were cut back, 8 bases at V and 4 bases at J, with 11 bases in the middle. The DNA of the CDR3 is TGCAGCCCCCCGGACGGTAATGAAAAACTGTTTTTT. Encoded protein: CSPPDGNEKLFF.

This clonotype appeared a few times. V usage is TRBV6-5 and J usage is TRBJ2-1, with 9 bases fitting TRBD1. Germline V gene data show CDR1 as MNHEY and CDR2 as SVGAGI. V lost 7 bases, J lost 4 bases, and 5 bases stayed unmatched. The CDR3 runs to 14 residues. CDR3 in amino acids: CASNRQGDYNEQFF. The DNA of the CDR3 is TGTGCCAGCAACCGACAGGGGGATTACAATGAGCAGTTCTTC.

Comments on this clonotype: This sequence may be a read error, since a much larger clone differs from it by one base. The V call is TRBV11-2, the J call TRBJ2-7; D ambiguous. Germline lookup yields CDR1 SGHAT and CDR2 FQNNGV. The CDR3 loop spans 14 amino acids. The CDR3 DNA sequence: TGTGCCAGCAGCTCTAAGAAGCAGTCCTACGAGCGGTACTTC. It encodes CASSSKKQSYERYF.

There are many counts of this clonotype. The rearrangement joins TRBV5-8 to TRBJ2-7; D unclear. V was pared by 2 bases and J by 3 bases, with 9 bases between. The CDR3 is made up of 13 amino acids. Germline CDR1 SGHTS, CDR2 YDEGEE. This CDR3 reads CASSFQLGYEQYF. CDR3 bases: TGTGCCAGCAGCTTTCAACTTGGCTACGAGCAGTACTTC. The variable domain in full, completed from reference TRBV5-8 and TRBJ2-7, reads EAGVTQSPTHLIKTRGQQATLRCSPISGHTSVYWYQQALGLGLQFLLWYDEGEERNRGNFPPRFSGRQFPNYSSELNVNALELEDSALYLCASSFQLGYEQYFGPGTRLTVT.

Ten or more counts support this clonotype. The chain employs TRBV10-2 and TRBJ2-1; TRBD2 might be the D (5 bases). The CDR3 loop spans 14 amino acids. Trimming stripped 3 bases from V and 3 bases from J, with 9 bases between. Germline V gene data show CDR1 as WSHSY and CDR2 as SAAADI. CDR3 coding DNA: TGCGCCAGCAGTGACATCGGGGTCTACAATGAGCAGTTCTTC. Residues: CASSDIGVYNEQFF.

The chain is built from TRBV20-1 and TRBJ2-7; 10 nucleotides match TRBD2. The junction had 9 bases not matched to a gene; V was cut back by 3 bases and J by 4 bases. The germline gives CDR1 DFQATT, CDR2 SNEGSKA (reference sequence). This CDR3 is 15 amino acids long. The CDR3 region has the DNA TGCAGTGCTAGGGCTACAACTAGCGGGAATTACGAGCAGTACTTC. It encodes CSARATTSGNYEQYF.

This clonotype was observed at least ten times. V is TRBV20-1 and J is TRBJ1-6; maybe TRBD1 (6 bases). Germline V CDR1 and CDR2: DFQATT, SNEGSKA (reference sequence). Trimming removed 4 bases from V and 7 bases from J, with 11 bases in between. The CDR3 length is 13 residues. The CDR3, as DNA: TGCAGTGCTATGTCGGGGGCCAATTCACCCCTCCACTTT. Protein product: CSAMSGANSPLHF.

The sample holds many counts of this clonotype. This rearrangement joins TRBV20-1 to TRBJ1-5; 7 bases are a match to TRBD1. CDR1 and CDR2 (germline): DFQATT, SNEGSKA (reference sequence). The CDR3 spans 14 residues. With 6 bases clipped from V and 0 bases from J, the junction kept 5 bases outside the gene matches. The CDR3 spells CSARDSGSNQPQHF. CDR3 nucleotides: TGCAGTGCCAGGGACAGCGGTAGCAATCAGCCCCAGCATTTT.

This clonotype was detected many times. This chain joins TRBV5-1 and TRBJ1-2; D is perhaps TRBD1 (6 bases). This CDR3 region has 13 residues. Germline CDR1 is SGHRS and CDR2 is YFSETQ. Trimming stripped 0 bases from V and 5 bases from J, with 8 bases between. CDR3 nucleotides: TGCGCCAGCAGCTTGGCACAGGGATATGGCTACACCTTC. This encodes CASSLAQGYGYTF.

This clonotype was detected many times. The chain couples TRBV9 to TRBJ2-1, with D perhaps TRBD1 or TRBD2 (5 bases each). Per germline, CDR1 SGDLS and CDR2 YYNGEE. The germline V and J ends were trimmed by 0 bases and 4 bases, with 14 bases remaining between them. The CDR3 runs 16 residues. In nucleotides, the CDR3 is TGTGCCAGCAGCGTAGGACCGGGACCCCTATACAATGAGCAGTTCTTC. Translation gives CASSVGPGPLYNEQFF.

This clonotype occurred many times. This sequence joins TRBV20-1 and TRBJ2-3; D remains unclear. This CDR3 region has 14 residues. Germline CDR1 reads DFQATT; CDR2 reads SNEGSKA (reference sequence). The germline V and J ends were trimmed by 0 bases and 1 base, with 8 bases remaining between them. The CDR3 spells CSARDYVGTDTQYF. In DNA, the CDR3 is TGCAGTGCTAGAGATTACGTCGGCACAGATACGCAGTATTTT.

This clonotype was counted many times. The chain joins TRBV11-3 to TRBJ1-6, with TRBD1 matching over 7 bases. The CDR3 runs to 15 residues. The germline CDR1 and CDR2 sequences are SGHNT and YENEEA. V was clipped by 5 bases and J by 10 bases; unmatched bases: 11. The CDR3 protein is CASSHTTGLNSPLHF. The CDR3 nucleotides read TGTGCCAGCAGCCACACGACAGGGTTGAACTCACCCCTCCACTTT.

This clonotype was detected many times. The chain is built from TRBV7-9 and TRBJ2-3; perhaps D is TRBD1 or TRBD2 (6 bases each). Trimming cost V 1 base and J 4 bases, with 9 bases left between them. The germline V gene encodes CDR1 SEHNR and CDR2 FQNEAQ (reference sequence). CDR3 length: 14 amino acids. The CDR3 sequence: CASSLDREADTQYF. The CDR3 bases are TGTGCCAGCAGCTTAGACAGGGAGGCAGATACGCAGTATTTT.

The count of this clonotype is one. Being one base from a much bigger clone, this may be a read error. The chain carries TRBV5-4 and TRBJ2-6; a possible D gene is TRBD1 (5 bases). CDR1 is SGHNT and CDR2 is YYREEE in the germline V gene (reference sequence). The CDR3 totals 16 residues. This CDR3 is CASSLFRVDGPNVLTF. CDR3 DNA: TGTGCCAGCAGCTTGTTCAGGGTAGATGGGCCCAACGTCCTGACTTTC.